These T cell receptor beta chains were read from a single sample in a study of cytomegalovirus exposure and HLA in healthy donors. Method: immunoSEQ multiplex PCR; TCRdb's copy keeps in-frame clones and lacks some. The sample contains roughly 140,000 clones, roughly 64% of which appear only once. The sample consisted of PBMCs. The origin of the receptors is a woman in her thirties in good health and CMV-seropositive. Both conserved end residues are part of each CDR3. A D gene is named only where the DNA matches it firmly. Clone size is not always given. Where it is, it says once, few, many or a class for expanded clones.

CDR3 length,J gene,D gene,V gene,clone size,CDR3 DNA,CDR3 protein
15,TRBJ2-5,TRBD2,TRBV7-9,.,TGTGCCAGCAGCCAGCGGGGGGCCTCCCAAGAGACCCAGTACTTC,CASSQRGASQETQYF
14,TRBJ1-6,.,TRBV27,.,TGTGCCAGCAGTTTGACAGCTTATAATTCACCCCTCCACTTT,CASSLTAYNSPLHF
18,TRBJ2-1,.,TRBV4-2,.,TGTGCCAGCAGCCAAGATGGGGGCTCAGTAAGAAGTTACAATGAGCAGTTCTTC,CASSQDGGSVRSYNEQFF
18,TRBJ2-2,TRBD2,TRBV10-3,.,TGTGCCATCAGTAGCGACGGGACTAGCTCGACTAACACCGGGGAGCTGTTTTTT,CAISSDGTSSTNTGELFF
14,TRBJ1-5,TRBD1,TRBV10-3,few,TGTGCCATCAGCCAGACAGGGACCGATCAGCCCCAGCATTTT,CAISQTGTDQPQHF
14,TRBJ2-7,TRBD1,TRBV10-1,once,TGCGCCAGCACTGGGAACAGGGGCTCCTACGAGCAGTACTTC,CASTGNRGSYEQYF
18,TRBJ1-1,.,TRBV5-6,.,TGTGCCAGCAGGACCTCCACCGGGATCTCCCCCAGGAACACTGAAGCTTTCTTT,CASRTSTGISPRNTEAFF
16,TRBJ2-1,.,TRBV5-4,.,TGTGCCAGCAGCCGAGGACAACAAATCCTCTACAATGAGCAGTTCTTC,CASSRGQQILYNEQFF
16,TRBJ1-5,.,TRBV5-5,few,TGTGCCAGCAGCTTGGGGGGCAGGGTTGGCAATCAGCCCCAGCATTTT,CASSLGGRVGNQPQHF
14,TRBJ2-7,TRBD1,TRBV4-1,.,TGCGCCAGCAGCCTGGGACAGGGGACCTACGAGCAGTACTTC,CASSLGQGTYEQYF
14,TRBJ2-7,.,TRBV5-1,.,TGCGCCAGCAGCTCGTCAGGGATTGTCTACGAGCAGTACTTC,CASSSSGIVYEQYF
13,TRBJ2-1,TRBD2,TRBV5-1,few,TGCGCCAGCAGACTAGCGGGGTACAATGAGCAGTTCTTC,CASRLAGYNEQFF
12,TRBJ2-7,.,TRBV6-6,.,TGTGCCAGCAGTCCCCTCCCGGGGGAGCAGTACTTC,CASSPLPGEQYF
18,TRBJ1-5,.,TRBV14,.,TGTGCCATCAAAGAGGGTCACAGGGCGAGGTTAAGCAATCAGCCCCAGCATTTT,CAIKEGHRARLSNQPQHF
8,TRBJ1-1,.,TRBV29-1,.,TGCAGCGCTCCTCCTGCTTTCTTT,CSAPPAFF
16,TRBJ1-6,.,TRBV11-2,.,TGTGCCAGCAGCTTAGGTCGGAGCTCCTATAATTCACCCCTCCACTTT,CASSLGRSSYNSPLHF
15,TRBJ2-1,TRBD1,TRBV11-2,.,TGTGCCAGCAGCTCCGGGACAGGGGTTTACAATGAGCAGTTCTTC,CASSSGTGVYNEQFF
11,TRBJ1-1,.,TRBV29-1,.,TGCAGCGTTGCTCAGGACACTGAAGCTTTCTTT,CSVAQDTEAFF
15,TRBJ1-1,.,TRBV5-8,few,TGTGCCAGCAGCGGGATGGGAACAGGGAACACTGAAGCTTTCTTT,CASSGMGTGNTEAFF
13,TRBJ1-1,TRBD1,TRBV5-4,.,TGTGCCAGCAGCTTAGGACAGGAGGCTGAAGCTTTCTTT,CASSLGQEAEAFF
13,TRBJ2-3,.,TRBV6-1,.,TGTGCCAGCAGGGGTGATGGGAGAGGTGCGCAGTATTTT,CASRGDGRGAQYF
16,TRBJ1-5,.,TRBV5-1,few,TGCGCCAGCAGCTTCGAGCCAGGGTCTTTTAATCAGCCCCAGCATTTT,CASSFEPGSFNQPQHF
15,TRBJ1-2,.,TRBV28,few,TGTGCCAGCAGTCCACAAGGGGCCGCTTACTATGGCTACACCTTC,CASSPQGAAYYGYTF
15,TRBJ2-2,TRBD1,TRBV14,.,TGTGCCAGCAGCCAAGATCCCCAGGGGGCCCGGGGGCTGTTTTTT,CASSQDPQGARGLFF
14,TRBJ1-5,.,TRBV30,.,TGTGCCTGGAGTCGGGGGGCGGCAAATCAGCCCCAGCATTTT,CAWSRGAANQPQHF
14,TRBJ2-5,TRBD1,TRBV5-1,few,TGCGCCAGCAGCTTGGGAGGGGGCTGGGAGACCCAGTACTTC,CASSLGGGWETQYF
14,TRBJ2-7,TRBD2,TRBV5-1,few,TGCGCCAGCAGCATTCTGACGGGGGGTTACGAGCAGTACTTC,CASSILTGGYEQYF
17,TRBJ2-6,.,TRBV27,.,TGTGCCAGCTCTACTATCGCTCGAGGGCCTGGGGCCAACGTCCTGACTTTC,CASSTIARGPGANVLTF
11,TRBJ2-1,.,TRBV5-1,.,TGCGCCAGCAGCTTTGCGGGAGAGCAGTTCTTC,CASSFAGEQFF
14,TRBJ2-7,TRBD1,TRBV7-9,few,TGTGCCAGCAGCTTCCGGGACAGGGGGTACGAGCAGTACTTC,CASSFRDRGYEQYF
11,TRBJ1-2,TRBD1,TRBV19,few,TGTGCCAGCCAGGGGGTATATGGCTACACCTTC,CASQGVYGYTF
12,TRBJ1-4,TRBD1,TRBV19,.,TGTGCCACTACACAGGGGGTAGGAAAACTGTTTTTT,CATTQGVGKLFF
16,TRBJ2-3,TRBD2,TRBV7-9,.,TGTGCCAGCAGCCCCTGGACTAGCGGGAGAATCAATACGCAGTATTTT,CASSPWTSGRINTQYF
12,TRBJ2-5,TRBD2,TRBV7-2,few,TGTGCCAGCAGCCTGCAAGCGGGAGGGTCCGACTTC,CASSLQAGGSDF
15,TRBJ2-7,.,TRBV29-1,.,TGCAGCGTTGCCTTTATAGGGGGTAGCTCCTACGAGCAGTACTTC,CSVAFIGGSSYEQYF
16,TRBJ1-2,TRBD1,TRBV5-4,.,TGTGCCAGCAGCTTGGTAACAGGGGAGCCGGGCTATGGCTACACCTTC,CASSLVTGEPGYGYTF
14,TRBJ1-5,.,TRBV28,.,TGTGCCAGCCAATTCCCAGGCTCCCTTCAGCCCCAGCATTTT,CASQFPGSLQPQHF
12,TRBJ1-2,.,TRBV2,few,TGTGCCAGCAGTGAGTCTGCAGGAGGCTACACCTTC,CASSESAGGYTF
14,TRBJ2-3,.,TRBV2,.,TGTGCCAGCCCTAGGGGCGGAGGCACAGATACGCAGTATTTT,CASPRGGGTDTQYF
14,TRBJ2-1,TRBD2,TRBV6-1,.,TGTGCCAGCAGTCTAGCGGGCGCTTACAATGAGCAGTTCTTC,CASSLAGAYNEQFF
14,TRBJ1-5,.,TRBV11-2,.,TGTGCCAGCAGCAGTGACACTAGCAATCAGCCCCAGCATTTT,CASSSDTSNQPQHF
14,TRBJ1-1,.,TRBV10-1,.,TGCGCCAGCAGTATGCGACGGGAAAACACTGAAGCTTTCTTT,CASSMRRENTEAFF
13,TRBJ1-1,TRBD1,TRBV10-3,.,TGTGCCATCGGGGGACAGGGGAACACTGAAGCTTTCTTT,CAIGGQGNTEAFF
13,TRBJ1-1,.,TRBV7-9,.,TGTGCCAGCAGCTCACTGATGAACACTGAAGCTTTCTTT,CASSSLMNTEAFF
16,TRBJ1-2,TRBD1,TRBV5-1,few,TGCGCCAGCATTGAGGTTCCCGAACAGGGGAATAGTGGCTACACCTTC,CASIEVPEQGNSGYTF
14,TRBJ1-2,TRBD1,TRBV2,few,TGTGCCAGCAGTGAAGTAGGGGGCGGTGCGAGCTACACCTTC,CASSEVGGGASYTF
15,TRBJ1-1,TRBD1,TRBV4-2,few,TGTGCCAGCAGAGGGACAGGGGTGGGCGGAACTGAAGCTTTCTTT,CASRGTGVGGTEAFF
13,TRBJ1-1,.,TRBV19,.,TGTGCCAGTTTCCAGGGTGAGTACGCTGAAGCTTTCTTT,CASFQGEYAEAFF
13,TRBJ1-1,.,TRBV21-1,.,TGTGCCAGCAGCAAACTAGGGGAGACAGGGGGTTTCTTT,CASSKLGETGGFF
11,TRBJ2-7,.,TRBV6-6,once,TGTGCCAGCAGTTATCTCCACGAGCAGTACTTC,CASSYLHEQYF
14,TRBJ2-7,TRBD1,TRBV7-9,.,TGTGCCAGCAGCTCCGACAGGGGGGTCAGCGAGCAGTACTTC,CASSSDRGVSEQYF
13,TRBJ1-5,.,TRBV19,.,TGTGCCAGTAGTATAGACAGGGATCAGCCCCAGCATTTT,CASSIDRDQPQHF
14,TRBJ2-5,TRBD2,TRBV6-4,.,TGTGCCAGCAGCCGGGAACTAGCGCCAGAGACCCAGTACTTC,CASSRELAPETQYF
15,TRBJ2-3,TRBD2,TRBV6-6,.,TGTGCCACCGGCGGACTAGTGGGGGTTTTTGATACGCAGTATTTT,CATGGLVGVFDTQYF